This T cell receptor (beta chain) was identified during a study of blood T cell repertoires in COVID-19. The CDR3 runs 13 residues. Germline CDR1 MRHNA, CDR2 SNTAGT. The V gene lost 5 bases and the J gene lost 5 bases, with 11 bases spanning the gap. Generated by immunoSEQ multiplex PCR, the TCRdb table keeps only in-frame clones and is missing some. This sample yields about 150,000 clones, of which about 85% are seen a single time; approximately 4% belongs to the top ten. The genes are TRBV6-4 and TRBJ2-3; no firm D call. Sequencing was done on a sample of PBMCs or T cells enriched from blood (not recorded which). The receptor was derived from a woman aged 40 to 55 who had been exposed to COVID-19. CDR3 DNA: TGTGCCAGCAGTATAGGTCGCGGAGATACGCAGTATTTT. It is translated as CASSIGRGDTQYF.